Listed here is a single T cell receptor beta chain. Some clones are missing from TCRdb's copy, which holds only in-frame ones; the method was immunoSEQ multiplex PCR. Of fewer than 40,000 clones listed, approximately 90% were seen once; the top ten hold under 9.5%. This specimen belongs to a study of PD-L1 blockade in urothelial cancer. The germline V gene has CDR1 LNHDA and CDR2 SQIVND (reference sequence). The ends lost 7 bases at V and 1 base at J; junction bases unmatched: 6. The CDR3 runs 15 residues. The sample was PBMCs, taken around atezolizumab (anti-PD-L1) treatment. This clonotype was obtained from a man aged 65 to 85 with urothelial cancer. This sequence joins TRBV19 and TRBJ2-5; 10 bases match TRBD2. CDR3 residues: CASTSGLAIQETQYF. In DNA form, the CDR3 reads TGTGCCAGTACCTCGGGACTAGCGATCCAAGAGACCCAGTACTTC.